This TCR beta chain was found in a study of cytomegalovirus exposure and HLA in healthy donors. Study-wide findings and caveats: Listed as cytomegalovirus-associated were 150 or so TCR beta chains. Diagnosis of cytomegalovirus status made by the classifier reportedly showed high specificity and sensitivity.

Remarks on this clone: The target antigen is unknown.

The PCR was carried out with 60 Vbeta primers and 13 Jbeta primers. Data came from immunoSEQ multiplex PCR; TCRdb stores just in-frame clones and leaves some out. The table shows about 180,000 clones, with 79% occurring only once. The receptor was derived from a woman aged 40 to 50 in good health and CMV-seronegative. The sequenced sample was PBMCs.

This chain's CDR3 is CASSLDAGERGSVAFF. For the CDR3, the DNA is TGTGCCAGCAGCTTAGACGCGGGGGAGAGGGGGTCGGTCGCTTTCTTT. The chain uses TRBV11-3 and TRBJ1-1, with D tentatively TRBD1 (6 bases). The CDR3 is 16 amino acids. Germline CDR1 is SGHNT and CDR2 is YENEEA. The V gene lost 0 bases and the J gene lost 11 bases, with 22 bases spanning the gap.